This T cell receptor (beta chain) was observed in a study of T cell clonotyping in hematopoietic cell transplantation. Study as a whole: Samples: about 28 days before transplant, then days 30, 100 and 180 after.

As concerns this clone: What it binds is not known.

Regarding the study as a whole: CD4 and CD8 repertoire contributions could not be separated without sorting. At the given depth, recipient repertoires were over 95% de novo clonotypes.

The CDR3 has 15 amino acids. Germline CDR1 and CDR2: LNHNV and YYDKDF (reference sequence). V was clipped by 2 bases and J by 3 bases; unmatched bases: 3. The protocol was immunoSEQ multiplex PCR, while the TCRdb copy is restricted to in-frame clones and leaves out a portion. The sample shows 9,100 or so clones, roughly 89% of them seen only once. The chain is built from TRBV15 and TRBJ2-7; 11 nucleotides align to TRBD2. The sequence was obtained from a male patient aged 55-69 years who had an allogeneic stem cell transplant from a related donor, so the T cells may come from the graft donor. Some clones in this sample may be carry-over from other donors' samples. The input for sequencing was peripheral blood mononuclear cells, taken at the time of graft-versus-host disease after allogeneic stem cell transplant. The CDR3 sequence: CATSRTGTSGYEQYF. Here the CDR3 DNA reads TGTGCCACCAGCAGAACCGGGACTAGCGGCTACGAGCAGTACTTC.